A selection of T cell receptor beta chains follows, all from one sample in a study of CD8 T cells in Susac syndrome. Using its own MiXCR run on the immunoSEQ multiplex PCR reads, TCRdb lists one record per CDR3 protein. The sample yields 170,000 or so distinct CDR3 sequences, over 85% seen once. Material: CD4+ T cells from PBMCs. The origin of the receptors is a human donor with multiple sclerosis. CDR3s include the opening cysteine and the closing phenylalanine or tryptophan. The D gene is left open where the match is weak. Expanded clones get a size class; other rows say once, few or many, or leave the size out.

CDR3aa	CDR3nt	j_gene	abundance	d_gene	v_gene
CASSLLAGGTDTQYF	TGTGCCAGCAGCTTACTAGCGGGGGGCACAGATACGCAGTATTTT	TRBJ2-3	NA	TRBD2	TRBV5-6
CASSHTGALNEKLFF	TGTGCCAGCAGCCACACAGGGGCCCTTAATGAAAAACTGTTTTTT	TRBJ1-4	NA	TRBD1	TRBV4-2
CASSHLDRSYGYTF	TGCGCCAGCAGCCATTTGGACAGGAGCTATGGCTACACCTTC	TRBJ1-2	NA	TRBD1	TRBV4-1
CASSAYEALELYF	TGTGCCAGCAGTGCATACGAGGCGCTGGAGCTGTACTTC	TRBJ2-5	NA	NA	TRBV28
CASSLRLASYNEQFF	TGCGCCAGCAGCTTGAGGCTAGCGTCTTACAATGAGCAGTTCTTC	TRBJ2-1	NA	NA	TRBV5-1
CASSPDYYNEQFF	TGTGCCAGCAGTCCTGATTACTACAATGAGCAGTTCTTC	TRBJ2-1	NA	NA	TRBV7-8
CASRVQGNTEAFF	TGCGCCAGCAGGGTACAGGGGAACACTGAAGCTTTCTTT	TRBJ1-1	NA	NA	TRBV10-2
CSARRDRARETQYF	TGCAGTGCTAGAAGGGACAGGGCCCGAGAGACCCAGTACTTC	TRBJ2-5	NA	TRBD1	TRBV20-1
CASSPGQGANYGYTF	TGCGCCAGCAGCCCGGGACAGGGAGCTAACTATGGCTACACCTTC	TRBJ1-2	once	TRBD1	TRBV5-1
CASSSSGADTQYF	TGTGCCAGCAGTTCCTCGGGAGCCGATACGCAGTATTTT	TRBJ2-3	NA	NA	TRBV12-3/TRBV12-4
CSVALGSNEQFF	TGCAGCGTTGCCCTAGGTTCCAATGAGCAGTTCTTC	TRBJ2-1	NA	NA	TRBV29-1
CASSLTTSPVWTQYF	TGTGCCAGCAGCTTGACTACATCGCCGGTTTGGACCCAGTACTTC	TRBJ2-5	NA	NA	TRBV5-6
CASSPTRVGEQFF	TGTGCCAGCAGTCCAACACGGGTGGGTGAGCAGTTCTTC	TRBJ2-1	NA	NA	TRBV27
CANRDGYGYTF	TGTGCCAACCGGGACGGCTATGGCTACACCTTC	TRBJ1-2	NA	NA	TRBV10-3
CSATAGGHYNEQFF	TGCAGTGCTACAGCGGGAGGGCACTACAATGAGCAGTTCTTC	TRBJ2-1	NA	TRBD2	TRBV20-1
CASAPGTGASPLHF	TGTGCCAGCGCCCCAGGGACAGGGGCGTCACCCCTCCACTTT	TRBJ1-6	NA	TRBD1	TRBV12-3/TRBV12-4
CASNTPQGRTGELFF	TGTGCCAGTAATACCCCACAGGGGAGGACCGGGGAGCTGTTTTTT	TRBJ2-2	NA	NA	TRBV19
CASSPQDRGVSHEQYF	TGTGCCAGCTCACCACAGGACAGGGGGGTTAGCCACGAGCAGTACTTC	TRBJ2-7	NA	TRBD1	TRBV18